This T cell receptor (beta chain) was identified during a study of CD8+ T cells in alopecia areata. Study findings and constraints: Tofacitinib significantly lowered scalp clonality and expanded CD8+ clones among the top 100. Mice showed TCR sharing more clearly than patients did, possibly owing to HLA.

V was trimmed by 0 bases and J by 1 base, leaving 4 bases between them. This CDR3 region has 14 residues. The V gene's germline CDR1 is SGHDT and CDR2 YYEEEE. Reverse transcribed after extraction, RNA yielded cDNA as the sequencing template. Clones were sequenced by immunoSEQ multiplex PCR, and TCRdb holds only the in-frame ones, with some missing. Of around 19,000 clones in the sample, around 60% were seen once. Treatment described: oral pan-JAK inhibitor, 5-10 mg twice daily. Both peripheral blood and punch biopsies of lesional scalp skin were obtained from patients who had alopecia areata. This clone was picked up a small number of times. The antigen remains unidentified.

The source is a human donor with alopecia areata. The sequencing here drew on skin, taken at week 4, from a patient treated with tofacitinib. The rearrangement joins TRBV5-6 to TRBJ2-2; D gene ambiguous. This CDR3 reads CASSLGLNTGELFF. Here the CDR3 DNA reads TGTGCCAGCAGCTTGGGGCTGAACACCGGGGAGCTGTTTTTT. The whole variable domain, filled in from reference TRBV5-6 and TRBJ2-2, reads DAGVTQSPTHLIKTRGQQVTLRCSPKSGHDTVSWYQQALGQGPQFIFQYYEEEERQRGNFPDRFSGHQFPNYSSELNVNALLLGDSALYLCASSLGLNTGELFFGEGSRLTVL.